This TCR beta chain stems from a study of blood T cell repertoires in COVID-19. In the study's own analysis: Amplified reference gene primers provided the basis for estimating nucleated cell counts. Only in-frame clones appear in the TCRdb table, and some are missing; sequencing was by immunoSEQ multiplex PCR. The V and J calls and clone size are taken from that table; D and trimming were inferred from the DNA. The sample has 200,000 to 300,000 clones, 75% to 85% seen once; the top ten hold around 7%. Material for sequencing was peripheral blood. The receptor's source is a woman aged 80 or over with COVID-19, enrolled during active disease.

This CDR3 reads CASSVLRGRAKNIQYF. The CDR3 DNA sequence: TGTGCCAGCAGTGTTCTCAGGGGGCGAGCCAAAAACATTCAGTACTTC. This chain joins TRBV2 and TRBJ2-4, with 8 bases identical to TRBD1. The CDR3 contains 16 residues. Germline values: CDR1 SNHLY, CDR2 FYNNEI. V lost 4 bases, J lost 0 bases, and 5 bases stayed unmatched.